The T cell receptor beta chain described here comes from a study of blood T cell repertoires in COVID-19. The protocol was immunoSEQ multiplex PCR, while the TCRdb copy is restricted to in-frame clones and leaves out a portion. Of 150,000 to 200,000 clones in the sample, approximately 80% were seen once. V gave up 4 bases and J gave up 8 bases, with 18 bases separating them. CDR3 size: 14 residues. From germline, CDR1 is SGHKS and CDR2 YYEKEE (reference sequence). The sequenced sample consisted of peripheral blood. The clonotype comes from a woman in her 70s with COVID-19, enrolled during active disease. The chain joins TRBV5-5 to TRBJ1-2, with D maybe TRBD1 (5 bases). The CDR3, as DNA: TGTGCCAGCAGCGGAACGCAGGGATCGGGCGGCTACACCTTC. Protein sequence: CASSGTQGSGGYTF. Supplemented by reference TRBV5-5 and TRBJ1-2, the full variable domain reads DAGVTQSPTHLIKTRGQQVTLRCSPISGHKSVSWYQQVLGQGPQFIFQYYEKEERGRGNFPDRFSARQFPNYSSELNVNALLLGDSALYLCASSGTQGSGGYTFGSGTRLTVV.